This T cell receptor beta chain was documented in a study of blood T cell repertoires in COVID-19 (dated by TCRdb to the early 2020s). In the study overall: The collaborator samples originated in the United States, Italy and Spain and spanned the acute and convalescent phases of COVID-19. The prospective study material was composed of cDNA or gDNA derived from T cells, B-cell-depleted T cells, or PBMCs. The dataset comprised deeply sampled blood TCRbeta repertoires from subjects exposed to, actively infected with, or recovered from COVID-19. A freely available public database, intended as a resource for researchers studying the immune response to SARS-CoV-2, is where the repertoires were released. The samples were drawn from the first 160 participants of the ongoing ImmuneRACE study and from 1,254 subjects provided by 6 global collaborators. The sample metadata nearly always contained a de-identified subject ID, COVID-19 status, age in years and sex. Where HLA class I and class II types were available, the types were taken from metadata supplied by the sample provider, not from assay-based typing.

Paper-wide results and their limitations: The quantity of clinical and demographic metadata differed by source and by participant and was supplied without curation.

Details on this clone: It lacks a known antigen. Base qualities were left out, and no much larger clone turns up one base away.

The collaborating institutions used their own protocols to collect whole blood in K2EDTA tubes. For TCRbeta analysis, collaborator samples were shipped as frozen whole blood, as isolated PBMCs, or as DNA extracted from either sample type. TCRbeta CDR3 regions were amplified from genomic DNA using the immunoSEQ Assay, a bias-controlled multiplex PCR. In the authors' own workflow: Nucleated cell counts per sample were estimated from amplification of reference gene primers within the assay. Sequence reads were collapsed and filtered to measure the absolute abundance of every unique TCRbeta CDR3 rearrangement. For each sample, productive Simpson clonality was calculated by taking the square root of Simpson's diversity index across productive rearrangements. TCRdb obtained this table from immuneACCESS and retained in-frame rearrangements with V and J assigned. These tables miss some clones; where compared with another copy, unresolved V genes account for less than half of the shortfall, and the remainder is unexplained. Clone size and the V and J calls come from that table; the DNA yielded D and trimming. This sample is represented by 180,000 or so clones; 70% to 90% of them were singletons. Nearly 8.5% of the sample comes from the top ten.

Sequenced sample: peripheral blood. This receptor was taken from a man aged 55-75 years with acute or convalescent COVID-19.

The DNA sequence is as follows: TGTGCCTGGACTCCGATGGACGGGACTAACTATGGCTACACCTTC. Translated, this gives CAWTPMDGTNYGYTF. The rearrangement combines TRBV30 with TRBJ1-2, with no D gene named confidently. Via the germline V gene (reference sequence), CDR1 is GTSNPN and CDR2 SVGIG. Reading from cysteine to phenylalanine, the CDR3 counts 15 amino acids. Only CDR3 DNA remains: 45 bases, in frame from the first base. Trimming removed 4 bases from V and 0 bases from J, leaving 15 bases between the germline ends.